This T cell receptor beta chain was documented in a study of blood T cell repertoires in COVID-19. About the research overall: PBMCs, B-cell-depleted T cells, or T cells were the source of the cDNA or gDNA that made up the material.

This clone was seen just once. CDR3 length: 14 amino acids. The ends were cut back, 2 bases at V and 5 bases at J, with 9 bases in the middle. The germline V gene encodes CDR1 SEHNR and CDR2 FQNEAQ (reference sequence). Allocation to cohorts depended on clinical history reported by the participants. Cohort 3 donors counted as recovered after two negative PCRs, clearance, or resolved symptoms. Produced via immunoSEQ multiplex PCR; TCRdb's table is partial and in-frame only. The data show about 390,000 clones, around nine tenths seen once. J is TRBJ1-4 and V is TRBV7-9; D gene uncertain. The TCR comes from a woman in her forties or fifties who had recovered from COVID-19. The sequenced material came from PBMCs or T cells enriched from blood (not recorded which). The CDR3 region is CASSLSQRNEKLFF. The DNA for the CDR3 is TGTGCCAGCAGCTTAAGCCAGCGAAATGAAAAACTGTTTTTT.